Below are 13 T cell receptor beta chains sequenced from a single sample in a study of vaccination effects on CD4 cells after COVID-19. Profiled with immunoSEQ multiplex PCR; TCRdb holds only in-frame clones, not every one. The sample holds roughly 29,000 clones, 65% seen once. Their antigen targets remain unknown. Isolating CD4+ T cells followed ten to eleven days of culture. The sample here was CD4+ T cells from PBMCs cultured without peptide, taken before COVID-19 vaccination. These receptors came from a human donor who received a COVID-19 vaccine.

CDR3 region: CASSGQGGNTEAFF. DNA of the CDR3: TGTGCCAGCAGCGGACAGGGGGGGAACACTGAAGCTTTCTTT. The chain joins TRBV7-9 to TRBJ1-1; 10 bases map to TRBD1. V lost 5 bases and J lost 1; bases outside the gene matches: 1. CDR3 length equals 14 residues. The V gene's germline CDR1 is SEHNR and CDR2 FQNEAQ (reference sequence).

The genes are TRBV5-1 and TRBJ1-2, with TRBD1 as a possible D gene (6 bases). This CDR3 region has 14 residues. V gave up 5 bases and J gave up 5 bases, with 16 bases separating them. Germline V gene lookup returns CDR1 SGHRS and CDR2 YFSETQ. The CDR3 is CASREDSQIYGYTF. The CDR3 nucleotides are TGCGCCAGCAGGGAGGACAGCCAAATTTATGGCTACACCTTC.

This clone was seen more than once but under ten times. This chain uses TRBV5-5 with TRBJ1-4; D uncertain. The germline gives CDR1 SGHKS, CDR2 YYEKEE (reference sequence). Trimming removed 0 bases from V and 7 bases from J, with 13 bases in between. The CDR3 is made up of 15 amino acids. In DNA, the CDR3 is TGTGCCAGCAGCTTGGGAGGTCAAGAGAGTGAAAAACTGTTTTTT. Residues: CASSLGGQESEKLFF.

This chain joins TRBV6-5 and TRBJ1-1, with 9 nucleotides matching TRBD1. The V gene's germline CDR1 is MNHEY and CDR2 SVGAGI. The CDR3 spans 15 residues. After removal of 6 bases from V and 4 bases from J, the junction contained 9 bases not matched to a gene. CDR3 region: CASSTQTGGFTEAFF. The CDR3 DNA reads as TGTGCCAGCAGCACCCAGACAGGGGGGTTCACTGAAGCTTTCTTT.

Judged by abundance, this clone is medium-sized. The rearrangement uses TRBV19 and TRBJ2-1; D remains unclear. Per germline, CDR1 LNHDA and CDR2 SQIVND (reference sequence). CDR3 length: 14 amino acids. V was clipped by 7 bases and J by 1 base, with 11 bases between them. In DNA form, the CDR3 reads TGTGCCAGTATAGCCGGGCCATCCTACAATGAGCAGTTCTTC. This sequence encodes CASIAGPSYNEQFF.

This chain joins TRBV14 and TRBJ2-2; 7 nucleotides align to TRBD1. This CDR3 is 15 amino acids long. Germline CDR1 and CDR2: SGHDN and FVKESK. The ends lost 3 bases at V and 5 bases at J; junction bases unmatched: 6. The CDR3 is CASSHYHRGTGELFF. The CDR3 DNA sequence: TGTGCCAGCAGCCATTACCACAGGGGTACCGGGGAGCTGTTTTTT.

This clone turned up a few times. V gene TRBV10-1 combines with J gene TRBJ2-5; no firm D call. CDR1 is WNHNN and CDR2 is SYGVQD in the germline V gene (reference sequence). Trimming left V 3 bases short and J 0 bases short, with 11 bases between. The CDR3 is made up of 15 amino acids. CDR3 nucleotides: TGCGCCAGCAGTGACAATCGATTGTACCAAGAGACCCAGTACTTC. Translating it yields CASSDNRLYQETQYF.

This clone has a handful of counts. The rearrangement joins TRBV25-1 to TRBJ1-4, with 8 bases identical to TRBD1. Germline trimming cut 2 bases from V and 8 bases from J; bases unmatched to any gene: 4. The CDR3 runs to 14 residues. The germline V gene has CDR1 MGHDK and CDR2 SYGVNS. The CDR3, as DNA: TGTGCCAGCAGTGAAACAGGGGGAGGCGAAAAACTGTTTTTT. Its translation: CASSETGGGEKLFF.

This clone came up once. V and J are TRBV18 and TRBJ2-5; D unresolved. CDR3 length: 13 amino acids. The ends were cut back, 4 bases at V and 3 bases at J, with 9 bases in the middle. Germline CDR1 is KGHSH and CDR2 is LQKENI. DNA of the CDR3: TGTGCCAGCTCACTTAACGCAGAAGAGACCCAGTACTTC. It yields the protein CASSLNAEETQYF.

The chain uses TRBV7-9 and TRBJ1-2, with unresolved D. Germline CDR1 is SEHNR and CDR2 is FQNEAQ (reference sequence). The CDR3 has 13 residues. Trimming took off 5 bases at V and 7 bases at J, with 14 bases between the two ends. CDR3 sequence reads: CASSTPGGLGYTF. As DNA, the CDR3 is TGTGCCAGCAGCACTCCAGGAGGTCTTGGCTACACCTTC.

The chain combines TRBV15 with TRBJ2-5, with a tentative D call TRBD1 (6 bases). The V gene's germline CDR1 is LNHNV and CDR2 YYDKDF (reference sequence). This CDR3 has 18 residues. V dropped 1 base and J dropped 5 bases, with 23 bases sitting between them. The CDR3, as DNA: TGTGCCACCAGCAGAGGCGAACCCAACAGGGAAGAGGGGGAGACCCAGTACTTC. It codes for CATSRGEPNREEGETQYF.

The chain combines TRBV18 with TRBJ1-5; no reliable D call. Germline-derived CDR1 and CDR2 are KGHSH and LQKENI. The CDR3 spans 12 residues. V dropped 3 bases and J dropped 4 bases, with 4 bases sitting between them. The CDR3 is CASSPGNQPQHF. The CDR3 coding sequence is TGTGCCAGCTCACCGGGGAATCAGCCCCAGCATTTT.

There are a few counts of this clone. The J gene is TRBJ1-3, the V gene TRBV19; D gene uncertain. V dropped 3 bases and J dropped 4 bases, with 4 bases sitting between them. There are 12 residues in the CDR3. CDR1 and CDR2 (germline): LNHDA, SQIVND (reference sequence). DNA of the CDR3: TGTGCCAGTAGTATCAGGGGAAACACCATATATTTT. Protein product: CASSIRGNTIYF.